Listed here are 19 T cell receptor beta chains from one sample, sequenced in a study of blood T cell repertoires in COVID-19. The protocol was immunoSEQ multiplex PCR, while the TCRdb copy is restricted to in-frame clones and leaves out a portion. Among 250,000 to 300,000 clones, about 89% were seen once, and the ten largest hold around 12%. Sequenced input: peripheral blood. The receptors shown here come from a woman aged 55-70 years with acute or convalescent COVID-19.

The genes are TRBV29-1 and TRBJ2-7; 7 nucleotides align to TRBD1. V lost 7 bases, J lost 7 bases, and 10 bases stayed unmatched. Germline V lookup: CDR1 SQVTM, CDR2 ANQGSEA. The CDR3 spans 12 residues. CDR3 in amino acids: CSAHRQGGEQYF. CDR3 nucleotide sequence: TGCAGCGCACATCGACAGGGCGGGGAGCAGTACTTC.

This clone has a single count. This sequence joins TRBV7-8 and TRBJ2-7; 12 bases line up with TRBD2. Germline V lookup: CDR1 SGHVS, CDR2 FQNEAQ. The CDR3 spans 19 residues. V was clipped by 0 bases and J by 3 bases; unmatched bases: 12. In DNA, the CDR3 is TGTGCCAGCAGCTTAGCGCTAAGACTAGCGGGAGAGGGAGTCTACGAGCAGTACTTC. The encoded protein is CASSLALRLAGEGVYEQYF.

J is TRBJ2-1 and V is TRBV28; 10 bases agree with TRBD2. Trimming removed 8 bases from V and 6 bases from J; junction bases left unmatched: 13. The CDR3 length is 16 residues. Per germline, CDR1 MDHEN and CDR2 SYDVKM. The CDR3 DNA reads TGTGCCAGCGGCCTAGCGGGAGATCCCAGGGGCAATGAGCAGTTCTTC. The encoded protein is CASGLAGDPRGNEQFF.

CDR3 nucleotides: TGTGCCTGGGCGAAAAGGGGGCAAAGCTCCTATAATTCACCCCTCCACTTT. Its protein is CAWAKRGQSSYNSPLHF. The V and J genes are TRBV30 and TRBJ1-6; TRBD1 agrees at 7 bases. This CDR3 contains 17 residues. Germline CDR1 is GTSNPN and CDR2 is SVGIG (reference sequence). V lost 5 bases, J lost 0 bases, and 10 bases stayed unmatched.

The rearrangement uses TRBV7-3 and TRBJ2-7, with D possibly matching TRBD1 (5 bases). This CDR3 has 13 amino acids. Looked up from germline, CDR1 is SGHTA and CDR2 is FQGTGA. The V gene lost 4 bases and the J gene lost 2 bases, with 9 bases spanning the gap. DNA of the CDR3: TGTGCCAGCAGCTCGTCGGACACCTACGAGCAGTACTTC. Protein: CASSSSDTYEQYF.

The CDR3 sequence: CASGIGGAGYQETQYF. CDR3 in DNA: TGTGCCAGCGGAATCGGGGGGGCGGGTTACCAAGAGACCCAGTACTTC. The chain links TRBV28 to TRBJ2-5, with 8 bases identical to TRBD2. J lost 0 bases, V lost 8 bases, and 11 bases had no gene match. The CDR3 spans 16 residues. Germline CDR1 is MDHEN and CDR2 is SYDVKM.

This clone has more than one count but fewer than ten. V usage is TRBV7-8 and J usage is TRBJ2-2, with 12 bases matching TRBD1. J lost 3 bases, V lost 1 base, and 9 bases had no gene match. Per germline, CDR1 SGHVS and CDR2 FQNEAQ. The CDR3 is made up of 19 amino acids. CDR3 DNA: TGTGCCAGCAGCTTAGGGGACAGGGGGCTAGTAGGGTACACCGGGGAGCTGTTTTTT. Its protein product is CASSLGDRGLVGYTGELFF. Filled out from reference TRBV7-8 and TRBJ2-2, the complete variable domain reads GAGVSQSPRYKVAKRGQDVALRCDPISGHVSLFWYQQALGQGPEFLTYFQNEAQLDKSGLPSDRFFAERPEGSVSTLKIQRTQQEDSAVYLCASSLGDRGLVGYTGELFFGEGSRLTVL.

V and J are TRBV18 and TRBJ2-7; D is possibly TRBD2 (6 bases). CDR1 and CDR2 from the germline V gene are KGHSH and LQKENI. CDR3 length equals 13 residues. With 8 bases removed from V and 2 bases from J, the gap between germline ends came to 13 bases. CDR3 DNA: TGTGCCAGCCGTGGGGGAGGTCCCTACGAGCAGTACTTC. It specifies CASRGGGPYEQYF. Full variable domain (missing parts from reference TRBV18 and TRBJ2-7): NAGVMQNPRHLVRRRGQEARLRCSPMKGHSHVYWYRQLPEEGLKFMVYLQKENIIDESGMPKERFSAEFPKEGPSILRIQQVVRGDSAAYFCASRGGGPYEQYFGPGTRLTVT.

This rearrangement joins TRBV11-2 to TRBJ2-7, with TRBD2 identical over 8 bases. The germline gives CDR1 SGHAT, CDR2 FQNNGV. The CDR3 is 17 amino acids. V trimming: 0 bases; J trimming: 3 bases; junction bases outside the gene matches: 10. The CDR3 DNA follows: TGTGCCAGCAGCTTAGATGATTGGCTAGCGGGCCGCTACGAGCAGTACTTC. Translated, it gives CASSLDDWLAGRYEQYF. The full variable domain, its missing parts supplied by reference TRBV11-2 and TRBJ2-7, is EAGVAQSPRYKIIEKRQSVAFWCNPISGHATLYWYQQILGQGPKLLIQFQNNGVVDDSQLPKDRFSAERLKGVDSTLKIQPAKLEDSAVYLCASSLDDWLAGRYEQYFGPGTRLTVT.

V usage is TRBV29-1 and J usage is TRBJ2-5; 14 nucleotides agree with TRBD2. Losses at the gene ends were 6 bases for V and 3 bases for J; bases not matched to a gene: 6. This CDR3 comprises 15 residues. Germline loops: CDR1 SQVTM, CDR2 ANQGSEA. CDR3 bases: TGCAGCGTCGCCCGACTAGCGGGGGGGGAAGAGACCCAGTACTTC. It codes for CSVARLAGGEETQYF.

The chain uses TRBV4-1 and TRBJ1-1, with 11 bases fitting TRBD1. The trim removed 3 bases at V and 3 bases at J, leaving 9 bases unmatched. This CDR3 is 17 amino acids long. Germline lookup yields CDR1 MGHRA and CDR2 YSYEKL. CDR3 region: CASSQSRWDRGDTEAFF. For the CDR3, the DNA is TGCGCCAGCAGCCAGAGCCGCTGGGACAGGGGGGACACTGAAGCTTTCTTT.

V usage is TRBV2 and J usage is TRBJ2-2; D is unresolved. The CDR3 covers 15 residues. Trimming stripped 0 bases from V and 5 bases from J, with 10 bases between. Germline V gene data show CDR1 as SNHLY and CDR2 as FYNNEI. Written as DNA, the CDR3 is TGTGCCAGCAGTGAAGCGGCTAGTCAGACCGGGGAGCTGTTTTTT. This codes for CASSEAASQTGELFF.

This chain links TRBV5-1 with TRBJ1-2, with D possibly TRBD1 on 5 matching bases. V gave up 1 base and J gave up 10 bases, with 11 bases separating them. CDR3 size: 12 residues. Germline V CDR1 and CDR2: SGHRS, YFSETQ. The CDR3 DNA reads TGCGCCAGCAGCTTGTCCAGGGCCGTCTACACCTTC. Translated, it gives CASSLSRAVYTF. The whole variable domain, filled in from reference TRBV5-1 and TRBJ1-2, reads KAGVTQTPRYLIKTRGQQVTLSCSPISGHRSVSWYQQTPGQGLQFLFEYFSETQRNKGNFPGRFSGRQFSNSRSEMNVSTLELGDSALYLCASSLSRAVYTFGSGTRLTVV.

V gene TRBV27 combines with J gene TRBJ1-5; tentatively, D is TRBD1 (6 bases). V was clipped by 11 bases and J by 1 base, with 18 bases between them. Germline V lookup: CDR1 MNHEY, CDR2 SMNVEV (reference sequence). This CDR3 has 15 amino acids. CDR3 nucleotides: TGTGCCTCACGCGAGGGGGTAATAAGCAATCAGCCCCAGCATTTT. The encoded protein is CASREGVISNQPQHF.

This sequence joins TRBV6-2 or TRBV6-3 and TRBJ2-2, with TRBD2 identical over 7 bases. There are 16 residues in the CDR3. V lost 4 bases and J lost 0; bases outside the gene matches: 5. Germline CDR1 and CDR2: MNHEY and SVGEGT. CDR3 sequence: CASSLRLASNTGELFF. The CDR3 nucleotides are TGTGCCAGCAGTTTAAGACTAGCCTCGAACACCGGGGAGCTGTTTTTT.

A single count supports this clone. The chain recombines TRBV15 with TRBJ1-6; the D gene is possibly TRBD1 (6 bases). The CDR3 is 19 residues long. CDR1 LNHNV and CDR2 YYDKDF come from the germline V gene (reference sequence). V was shortened by 0 bases and J by 8 bases, with 23 bases between the two germline ends. The CDR3 loop is CATSRDYWSRGTIHSPLHF. The CDR3 bases are TGTGCCACCAGCAGAGATTACTGGTCGAGGGGGACCATCCATTCACCCCTCCACTTT.

This clone occurred once. This chain connects TRBV6-5 to TRBJ1-5; D is perhaps TRBD1 (6 bases). With 2 bases removed from V and 5 bases from J, the gap between germline ends came to 16 bases. In germline, CDR1 is MNHEY, CDR2 SVGAGI. The CDR3 spans 16 residues. The CDR3 nucleotides read TGTGCCAGCAGTTACAGGACAGCGGTACCCCATCAGCCCCAGCATTTT. Translated, it gives CASSYRTAVPHQPQHF.

The chain uses TRBV6-5 and TRBJ1-5, with 8 bases lining up with TRBD1. Trimming at V came to 4 bases and at J to 4 bases, leaving 6 bases not matched to a gene. From germline, CDR1 is MNHEY and CDR2 SVGAGI. The CDR3 contains 15 residues. The CDR3 loop reads CASSFRDRSNQPQHF. In DNA, the CDR3 is TGTGCCAGCAGTTTCCGGGACAGGAGTAATCAGCCCCAGCATTTT.

The chain joins TRBV5-1 to TRBJ2-3; TRBD1 agrees at 11 bases. This CDR3 has 16 residues. Trimming at V came to 4 bases and at J to 4 bases, leaving 8 bases not matched to a gene. Germline lookup yields CDR1 SGHRS and CDR2 YFSETQ. CDR3 DNA: TGCGCCAGCAGCCTGTGGACAGGGGGCAGTGCAGATACGCAGTATTTT. It codes for CASSLWTGGSADTQYF.